This entry lists 16 T cell receptor beta chains sequenced from one sample in a study of shared clonotypes between healthy human individuals. The protocol was immunoSEQ multiplex PCR, while the TCRdb copy is restricted to in-frame clones and leaves out a portion. Among fewer than 400,000 clones listed, about 74% were seen once. The sequenced sample consisted of memory CD4+ T cells sorted from blood. This sample's subset: CD45RA-negative fraction. The receptors derive from a man aged 25 to 40 in good health.

V is TRBV11-3 and J is TRBJ2-5; tentative D call: TRBD1 (6 bases). This CDR3 has 14 residues. CDR1 and CDR2 (germline): SGHNT, YENEEA. V shed 5 bases and J shed 5 bases, with 15 bases lying between them. Here the CDR3 DNA reads TGTGCCAGCAGCCTCACGCGGACAGCGGAGACCCAGTACTTC. Encoded protein: CASSLTRTAETQYF. Full variable domain (missing parts from reference TRBV11-3 and TRBJ2-5): EAGVVQSPRYKIIEKKQPVAFWCNPISGHNTLYWYLQNLGQGPELLIRYENEEAVDDSQLPKDRFSAERLKGVDSTLKIQPAELGDSAVYLCASSLTRTAETQYFGPGTRLLVL.

V and J are TRBV28 and TRBJ2-5; a weak D match, TRBD2 (5 bases). The CDR3 loop spans 14 amino acids. Trimming removed 7 bases at V and 3 bases at J, with 15 bases between. Germline V gives CDR1 MDHEN, CDR2 SYDVKM. The CDR3 region is CASTLTGTEETQYF. The CDR3 DNA follows: TGTGCCAGCACGCTCACGGGAACAGAAGAGACCCAGTACTTC.

This clone appeared many times. V is TRBV2 and J is TRBJ2-5; TRBD2 is a possible D gene (5 bases). CDR1 and CDR2 (germline): SNHLY, FYNNEI. This CDR3 comprises 15 residues. V lost 8 bases to trimming and J lost 5 bases, with 21 bases between them. The CDR3 DNA reads TGTGCCAGCGGCCCGCAAACTAGTGTCCTGGAGACCCAGTACTTC. Translation gives CASGPQTSVLETQYF.

The CDR3 here is CASSLSSRTGGDFYGYTF. In nucleotides, the CDR3 is TGTGCCAGCAGTTTATCTAGTCGGACAGGGGGAGATTTCTATGGCTACACCTTC. The chain couples TRBV27 to TRBJ1-2, with 10 nucleotides matching TRBD1. V lost 0 bases, J lost 4 bases, and 11 bases stayed unmatched. Germline values: CDR1 MNHEY, CDR2 SMNVEV (reference sequence). This CDR3 contains 18 residues.

The chain combines TRBV9 with TRBJ1-1; D possibly corresponds to TRBD1 (6 bases). The CDR3 extends over 13 amino acids. Germline CDR1 is SGDLS and CDR2 is YYNGEE. Trimming shortened V by 4 bases and J by 5 bases, and 12 bases separated the two germline ends. In DNA form, the CDR3 reads TGTGCCAGCAGCCCCCGAGGGGGGACTGAAGCTTTCTTT. Its protein is CASSPRGGTEAFF.

V and J are TRBV29-1 and TRBJ2-3; no reliable D call. CDR1 SQVTM and CDR2 ANQGSEA come from the germline V gene. The V and J ends lost 4 bases and 5 bases respectively, with 10 bases between them. The CDR3 is 12 amino acids. In nucleotides, the CDR3 is TGCAGCGTTGGGGGTCACGGAGATACGCAGTATTTT. It yields the protein CSVGGHGDTQYF.

This clone was seen a single time. The chain couples TRBV25-1 to TRBJ2-7, with D uncertain. CDR3 length: 11 residues. The V gene lost 5 bases and the J gene lost 7 bases, with 9 bases spanning the gap. Looked up from germline, CDR1 is MGHDK and CDR2 is SYGVNS. The CDR3 region is CASSTDREQYF. In nucleotides, the CDR3 is TGTGCCAGCAGTACCGATAGGGAGCAGTACTTC.

The chain links TRBV28 to TRBJ1-1; no clear D gene. Germline loops: CDR1 MDHEN, CDR2 SYDVKM. The CDR3 contains 15 residues. V lost 6 bases and J lost 0, with 14 bases in between. CDR3 DNA sequence: TGTGCCAGCAGCTCCCCTGGGAGGCTGAACACTGAAGCTTTCTTT. Translated, it gives CASSSPGRLNTEAFF.

The chain has TRBV5-6 and TRBJ2-4, with 7 bases aligning to TRBD1. The J segment lost 0 bases and the V segment lost 0 bases, leaving 6 bases of the junction unmatched. Germline V gene data show CDR1 as SGHDT and CDR2 as YYEEEE. This CDR3 has 17 amino acids. CDR3 sequence (DNA): TGTGCCAGCAGCTTGGGTGACAGGGTGGTAGCCAAAAACATTCAGTACTTC. It yields the protein CASSLGDRVVAKNIQYF.

Details on this clone: A read error may be the cause here, since a much bigger clone is one base away. The gene calls are TRBV4-1 and TRBJ1-1; D unresolved. This CDR3 region has 13 residues. Germline V gives CDR1 MGHRA, CDR2 YSYEKL. V lost 6 bases to trimming and J lost 3 bases, with 11 bases between them. Written as DNA, the CDR3 is TGCGCCAGCAGTTTCCGGACGGACACTGAAGCTTTCTTT. Translation: CASSFRTDTEAFF.

V and J are TRBV13 and TRBJ2-1, with 9 bases that match TRBD1. Germline lookup yields CDR1 PRHDT and CDR2 FYEKMQ (reference sequence). V gave up 3 bases and J gave up 7 bases; unmatched junction bases: 7. The CDR3 runs to 15 residues. Here the CDR3 reads CASSLGQGGLNEQFF. The CDR3 DNA reads TGTGCCAGCAGCTTGGGACAGGGAGGTTTGAATGAGCAGTTCTTC.

The J gene is TRBJ2-7, the V gene TRBV7-9; D gene uncertain. This CDR3 comprises 12 residues. The germline CDR1 and CDR2 sequences are SEHNR and FQNEAQ (reference sequence). The V end was cut by 3 bases, the J end by 3 bases, with 6 bases between. The CDR3 sequence is CASSFTDYEQYF. In DNA, the CDR3 is TGTGCCAGCAGCTTCACAGACTACGAGCAGTACTTC.

The sample holds a few counts of this clone. The V gene is TRBV6-4, the J gene TRBJ2-1; D not certain. The CDR3 spans 14 residues. V was clipped by 0 bases and J by 14 bases, with 17 bases between them. Germline CDR1 MRHNA, CDR2 SNTAGT. The CDR3 nucleotides read TGTGCCAGCAGTGACTCGAACTTTCCCGAGCAGAAGTTCTTC. Its protein product is CASSDSNFPEQKFF.

This chain joins TRBV15 and TRBJ1-5; TRBD1 aligns across 7 bases. V trimming: 3 bases; J trimming: 0 bases; junction bases outside the gene matches: 5. The CDR3 has 16 residues. The germline V gene encodes CDR1 LNHNV and CDR2 YYDKDF (reference sequence). The CDR3 DNA is TGTGCCACCAGCAGCATATACAGGGGTAGCAATCAGCCCCAGCATTTT. Its translation is CATSSIYRGSNQPQHF.

The genes are TRBV5-6 and TRBJ2-7, with D perhaps matching TRBD1 (6 bases). V was pared by 4 bases and J by 5 bases, with 25 bases between. The CDR3 consists of 17 residues. Germline V gene data show CDR1 as SGHDT and CDR2 as YYEEEE. The CDR3 region has the DNA TGTGCCAGCAGCCCGGGGAGCGCACAGGGATTTTGGAACGAGCAGTACTTC. Its translation is CASSPGSAQGFWNEQYF.

This clone appeared once. A much larger clone sits a single nucleotide away, making a read error possible. The rearrangement links TRBV4-3 to TRBJ2-5, with D tentatively TRBD2 (5 bases). The CDR3 spans 13 residues. Germline CDR1 reads LGHNA; CDR2 reads YSLEER. Between the trimmed V and J ends, which lost 0 bases and 3 bases, there was a span of 5 bases. CDR3 region: CASSQDGEETQYF. The CDR3, as DNA: TGCGCCAGCAGCCAAGACGGGGAAGAGACCCAGTACTTC.